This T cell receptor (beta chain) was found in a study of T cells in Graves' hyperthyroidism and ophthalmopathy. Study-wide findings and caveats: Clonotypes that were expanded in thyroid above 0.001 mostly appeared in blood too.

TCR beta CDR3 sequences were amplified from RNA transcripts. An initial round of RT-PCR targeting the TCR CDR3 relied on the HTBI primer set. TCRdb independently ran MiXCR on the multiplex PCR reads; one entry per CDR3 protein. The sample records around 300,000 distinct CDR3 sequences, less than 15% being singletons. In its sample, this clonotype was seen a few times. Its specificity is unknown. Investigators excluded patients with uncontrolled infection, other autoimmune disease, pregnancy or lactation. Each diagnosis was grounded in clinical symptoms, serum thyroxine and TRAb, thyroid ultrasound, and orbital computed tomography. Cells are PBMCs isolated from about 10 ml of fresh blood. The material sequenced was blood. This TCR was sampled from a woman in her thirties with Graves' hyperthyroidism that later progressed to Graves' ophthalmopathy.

CDR3 coding DNA: TGTGCCAGCAGTTACTCAGGGCCCGGAGATACGCAGTATTTT. Encoded protein: CASSYSGPGDTQYF. V gene TRBV6-5 combines with J gene TRBJ2-3; no definite D call. This CDR3 is 14 amino acids long. Germline lookup yields CDR1 MNHEY and CDR2 SVGAGI. Trimming shortened V by 0 bases and J by 5 bases, and 9 bases separated the two germline ends.